The subject of this entry is one T cell receptor beta chain. Its antigen remains unknown. Libraries were prepared by immunoSEQ multiplex PCR; TCRdb keeps only in-frame clonotypes and omits some of them. Among 15,000 to 20,000 clones listed, 80% were seen once. Germline V gives CDR1 SGHAT, CDR2 FQDESV (reference sequence). CDR3 length: 13 amino acids. Trimming shortened V by 4 bases and J by 2 bases, and 9 bases separated the two germline ends. The rectum was sampled with one to two pinch biopsies at colonoscopy. The sample originates from a study of pediatric ulcerative colitis. Study results and caveats: Clonal expansions reduced rectal repertoire diversity in acute severe colitis. Two rectal CDR3 clonotypes occurred in all ulcerative colitis patients. Substantially fewer templates came from a couple of patients' blood samples.

The origin of this receptor is a boy aged 5-17 years who was a control in a study of pediatric ulcerative colitis. The sequencing sample was made of gut tissue. V gene TRBV11-1 combines with J gene TRBJ2-7, with D perhaps matching TRBD1 (5 bases). CDR3 amino acids: CASSSDRAYEQYF. DNA for the CDR3: TGTGCCAGCAGCTCCGACAGAGCCTACGAGCAGTACTTC.